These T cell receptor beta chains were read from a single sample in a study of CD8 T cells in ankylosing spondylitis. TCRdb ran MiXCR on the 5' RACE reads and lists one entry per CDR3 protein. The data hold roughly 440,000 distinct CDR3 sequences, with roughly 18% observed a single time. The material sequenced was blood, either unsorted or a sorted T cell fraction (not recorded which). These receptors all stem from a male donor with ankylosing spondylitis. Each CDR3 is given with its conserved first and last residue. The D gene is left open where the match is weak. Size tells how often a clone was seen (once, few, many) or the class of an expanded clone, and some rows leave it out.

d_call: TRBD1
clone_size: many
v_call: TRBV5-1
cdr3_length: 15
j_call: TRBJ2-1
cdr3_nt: TGCGCCAGCAGCTTGGGGGACAGGGATTACAATGAGCAGTTCTTC
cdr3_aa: CASSLGDRDYNEQFF

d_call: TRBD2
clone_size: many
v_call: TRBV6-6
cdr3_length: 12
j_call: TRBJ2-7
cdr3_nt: TGTGCCAGCAGTTACGAAAAGCGGGATATGACATTC
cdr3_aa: CASSYEKRDMTF

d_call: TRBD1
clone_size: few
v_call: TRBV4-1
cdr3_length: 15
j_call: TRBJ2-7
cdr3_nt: TGCGCCAGCAGCCAAGATGTTGAATTGGGACAGGGAGAGTACTTC
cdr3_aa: CASSQDVELGQGEYF

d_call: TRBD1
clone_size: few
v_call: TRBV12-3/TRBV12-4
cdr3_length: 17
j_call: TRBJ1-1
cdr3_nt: TGTGCCAGCAGCCTCAACCACAGGGGGAGTATAGGCACTGAAGCTTTCTTT
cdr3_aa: CASSLNHRGSIGTEAFF

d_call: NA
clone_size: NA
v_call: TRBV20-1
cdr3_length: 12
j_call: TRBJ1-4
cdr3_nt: TGCAGTGCTCCGACAGATAATGAAAAACTGTTTTTT
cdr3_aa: CSAPTDNEKLFF

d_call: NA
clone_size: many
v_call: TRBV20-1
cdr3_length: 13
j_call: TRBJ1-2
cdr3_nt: TGCAGTGCGGGGGTAGGGTTTGGTTATGGCTACACCTTC
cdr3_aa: CSAGVGFGYGYTF

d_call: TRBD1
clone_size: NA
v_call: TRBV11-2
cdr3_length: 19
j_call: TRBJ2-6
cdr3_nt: TGTGCCAGCAGCACCGACCCGAGACAGGGAAGCTCTGGGGCCAACGTCCTGACTTTC
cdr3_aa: CASSTDPRQGSSGANVLTF

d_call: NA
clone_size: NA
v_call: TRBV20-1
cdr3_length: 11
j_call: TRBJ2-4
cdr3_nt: TGCAGTGCTCCCGGTTGGGACATTCAGTACTTC
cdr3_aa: CSAPGWDIQYF

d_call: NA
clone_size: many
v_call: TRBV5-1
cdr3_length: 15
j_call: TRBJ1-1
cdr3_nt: TGCGCCAGCAGCCCGGTCATCGGGCAGCGGACTGAAGCTTTCTTT
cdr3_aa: CASSPVIGQRTEAFF

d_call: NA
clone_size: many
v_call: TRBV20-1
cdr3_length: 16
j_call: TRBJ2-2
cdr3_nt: TGCAGTGCTAGACCTTTTTGGGGGGCGGACACCGGGGAGCTGTTTTTT
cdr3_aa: CSARPFWGADTGELFF

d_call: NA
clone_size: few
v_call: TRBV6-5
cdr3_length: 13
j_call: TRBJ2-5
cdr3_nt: TGTGCCAGCAGTTTTGCCCCTCAAGAGACCCAGTACTTC
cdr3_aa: CASSFAPQETQYF

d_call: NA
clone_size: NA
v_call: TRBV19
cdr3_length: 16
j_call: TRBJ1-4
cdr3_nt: TGTGCCAGTAGCTCCCCGGGCCTCCCCTCGGGTGAAAAACTGTTTTTT
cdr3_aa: CASSSPGLPSGEKLFF

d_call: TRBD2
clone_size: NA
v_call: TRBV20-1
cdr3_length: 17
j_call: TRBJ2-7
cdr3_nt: TGCAGTGCTAGCCGCCCTAGGACTAGCGGGAGCCGGTACGAGCAGTACTTC
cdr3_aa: CSASRPRTSGSRYEQYF

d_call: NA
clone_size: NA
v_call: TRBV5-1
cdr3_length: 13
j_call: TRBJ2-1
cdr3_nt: TGCGCCAGCAGCTTGGAACTGTACAATGAGCAGTTCTTC
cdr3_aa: CASSLELYNEQFF

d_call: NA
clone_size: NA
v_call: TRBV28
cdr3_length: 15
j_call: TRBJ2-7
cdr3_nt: TGTGCCAGCAGTTTAGTAGGGGGAGCGGATATCGAGCAGTACTTC
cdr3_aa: CASSLVGGADIEQYF

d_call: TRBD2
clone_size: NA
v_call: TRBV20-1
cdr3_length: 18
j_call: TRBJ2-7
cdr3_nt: TGCAGTGCTAGTGGCCTGGGACTAGCGGGAAAAAGGAACTACGAGCAGTACTTC
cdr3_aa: CSASGLGLAGKRNYEQYF

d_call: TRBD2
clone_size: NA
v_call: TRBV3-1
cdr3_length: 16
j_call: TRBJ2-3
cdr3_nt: TGTGCCAGCAGCCAACCGACTAGCGGGGCCACAGATACGCAGTATTTT
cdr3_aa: CASSQPTSGATDTQYF

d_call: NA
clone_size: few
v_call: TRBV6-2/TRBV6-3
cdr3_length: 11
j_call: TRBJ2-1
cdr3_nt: TGTGCCAGCACCCAGTACAATGAGCAGTTCTTC
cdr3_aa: CASTQYNEQFF

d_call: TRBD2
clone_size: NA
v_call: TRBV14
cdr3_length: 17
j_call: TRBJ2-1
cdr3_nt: TGTGCCAGCAGCCAAGTGGGGGAGGGCCATCATTTGCTTCCCCGAGTCTTC
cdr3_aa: CASSQVGEGHHLLPRVF

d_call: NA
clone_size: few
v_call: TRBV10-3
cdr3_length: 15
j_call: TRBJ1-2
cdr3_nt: TGTGCCATCAGTTCCACCGGGGGGCAGGTCTATGGCTACACCTTC
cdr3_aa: CAISSTGGQVYGYTF

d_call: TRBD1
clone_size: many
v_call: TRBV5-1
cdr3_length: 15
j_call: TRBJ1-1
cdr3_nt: TGCGCCAGCAGCTTGGTTGACAGGGGTGTCACTGAAGCTTTCTTT
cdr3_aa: CASSLVDRGVTEAFF

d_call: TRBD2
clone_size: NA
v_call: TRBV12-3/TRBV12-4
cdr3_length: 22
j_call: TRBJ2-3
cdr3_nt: TGTGCCAGCAGTTACACCCTTTTGGGGACTAGCGGGGGGCTCTTGGACACAGATACGCAGTATTTT
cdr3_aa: CASSYTLLGTSGGLLDTDTQYF

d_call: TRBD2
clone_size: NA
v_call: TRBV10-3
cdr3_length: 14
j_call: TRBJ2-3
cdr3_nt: TGTGCCTCCCGGGCGGGAGTCGGCACAGATACGCAGTATTTT
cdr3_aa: CASRAGVGTDTQYF

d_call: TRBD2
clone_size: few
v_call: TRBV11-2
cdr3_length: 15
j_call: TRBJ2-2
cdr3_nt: TGTGCCAGCAGCTTAGACCGACTAGCCACCGGGGAGCTGTTTTTT
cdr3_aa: CASSLDRLATGELFF

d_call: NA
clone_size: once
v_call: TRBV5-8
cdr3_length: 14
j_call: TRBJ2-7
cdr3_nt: TGTGCCAGCAGCCACTGGCAGGGGAGCAACGAGCAGTACTTC
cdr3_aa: CASSHWQGSNEQYF

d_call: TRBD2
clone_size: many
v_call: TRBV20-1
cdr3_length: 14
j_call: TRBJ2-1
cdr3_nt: TGCAGTGCGATCGGGACTAGCGGATACAATGAGCAGTTCTTC
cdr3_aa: CSAIGTSGYNEQFF

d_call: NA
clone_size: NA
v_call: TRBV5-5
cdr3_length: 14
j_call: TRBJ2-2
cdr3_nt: TGTGCCAGCAGCTTCCAAGAGGGCACCGGGGAGCTGTTTTTT
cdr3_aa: CASSFQEGTGELFF

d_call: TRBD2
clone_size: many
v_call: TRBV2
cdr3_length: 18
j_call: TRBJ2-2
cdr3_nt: TGTGCCAGCATTGCAATCCCGGGACTAGCGTTGGACACCGGGGAGCTGTTTTTT
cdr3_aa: CASIAIPGLALDTGELFF

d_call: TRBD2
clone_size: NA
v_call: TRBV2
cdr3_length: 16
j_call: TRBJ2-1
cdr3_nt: TGTGCCAGCAGGGAGGGGGCGGGACTAGCGGGTAATGAGCAGTTCTTC
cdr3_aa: CASREGAGLAGNEQFF

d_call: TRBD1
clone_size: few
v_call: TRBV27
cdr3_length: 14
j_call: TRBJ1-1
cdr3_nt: TGTGCCAGCAGTTTTGGCAGGGGGCAGACTGAAGCTTTCTTT
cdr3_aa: CASSFGRGQTEAFF